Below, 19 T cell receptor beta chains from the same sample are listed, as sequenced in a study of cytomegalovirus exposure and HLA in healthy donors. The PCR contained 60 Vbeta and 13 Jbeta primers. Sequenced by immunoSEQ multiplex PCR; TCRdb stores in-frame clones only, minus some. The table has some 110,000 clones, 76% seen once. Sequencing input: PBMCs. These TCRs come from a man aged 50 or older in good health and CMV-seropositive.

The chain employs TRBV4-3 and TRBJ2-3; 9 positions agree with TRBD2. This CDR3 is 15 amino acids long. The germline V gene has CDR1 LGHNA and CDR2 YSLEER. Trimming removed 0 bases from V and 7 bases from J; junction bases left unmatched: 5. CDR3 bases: TGCGCCAGCAGCCAAGAAGGGACTAGCTCGTATACGCAGTATTTT. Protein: CASSQEGTSSYTQYF.

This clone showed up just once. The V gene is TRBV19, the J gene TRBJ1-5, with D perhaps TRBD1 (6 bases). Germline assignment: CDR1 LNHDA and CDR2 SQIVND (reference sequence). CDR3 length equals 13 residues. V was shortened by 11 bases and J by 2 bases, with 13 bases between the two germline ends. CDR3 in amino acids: CASRGGGNQPQHF. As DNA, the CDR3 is TGTGCCTCAAGGGGGGGAGGCAATCAGCCCCAGCATTTT.

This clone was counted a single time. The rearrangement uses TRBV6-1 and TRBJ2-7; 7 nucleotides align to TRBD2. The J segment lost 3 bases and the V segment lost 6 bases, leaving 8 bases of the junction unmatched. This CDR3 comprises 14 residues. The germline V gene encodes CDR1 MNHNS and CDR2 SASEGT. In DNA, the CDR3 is TGTGCCAGCAGAGCGGGGCTCCAAATCTACGAGCAGTACTTC. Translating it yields CASRAGLQIYEQYF.

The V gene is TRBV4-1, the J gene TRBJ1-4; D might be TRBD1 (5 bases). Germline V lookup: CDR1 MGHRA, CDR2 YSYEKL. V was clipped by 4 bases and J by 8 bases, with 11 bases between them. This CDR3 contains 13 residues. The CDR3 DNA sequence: TGCGCCAGCAGCCTCCTTCGGGGGGAAAAACTGTTTTTT. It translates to CASSLLRGEKLFF.

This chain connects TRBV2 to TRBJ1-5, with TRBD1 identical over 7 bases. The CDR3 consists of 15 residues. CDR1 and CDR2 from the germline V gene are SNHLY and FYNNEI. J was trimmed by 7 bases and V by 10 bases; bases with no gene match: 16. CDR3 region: CATRPEAARGQPQHF. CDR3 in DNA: TGTGCCACCCGACCCGAGGCAGCCAGGGGGCAGCCCCAGCATTTT. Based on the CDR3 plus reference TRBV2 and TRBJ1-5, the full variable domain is EPEVTQTPSHQVTQMGQEVILRCVPISNHLYFYWYRQILGQKVEFLVSFYNNEISEKSEIFDDQFSVERPDGSNFTLKIRSTKLEDSAMYFCATRPEAARGQPQHFGDGTRLSIL.

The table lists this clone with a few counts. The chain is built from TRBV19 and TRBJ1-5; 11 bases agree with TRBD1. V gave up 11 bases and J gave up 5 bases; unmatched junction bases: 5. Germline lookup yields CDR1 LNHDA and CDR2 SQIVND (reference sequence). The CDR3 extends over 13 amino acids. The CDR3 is CAGGTGGDQPQHF. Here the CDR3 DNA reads TGTGCCGGGGGGACAGGGGGGGATCAGCCCCAGCATTTT.

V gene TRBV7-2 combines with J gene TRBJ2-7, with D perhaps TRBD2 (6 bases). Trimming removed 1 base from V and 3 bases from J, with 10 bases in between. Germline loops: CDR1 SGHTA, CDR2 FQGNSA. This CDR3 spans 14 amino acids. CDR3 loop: CASSLGTGVYEQYF. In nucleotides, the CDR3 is TGTGCCAGCAGCTTAGGAACGGGGGTCTACGAGCAGTACTTC. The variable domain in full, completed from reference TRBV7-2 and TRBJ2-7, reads GAGVSQSPSNKVTEKGKDVELRCDPISGHTALYWYRQSLGQGLEFLIYFQGNSAPDKSGLPSDRFSAERTGGSVSTLTIQRTQQEDSAVYLCASSLGTGVYEQYFGPGTRLTVT.

CDR3 sequence (DNA): TGTGCCAGCAGCTTACTCGGTGCCGCCTACGAGCAGTACTTC. Amino acids: CASSLLGAAYEQYF. This sequence joins TRBV11-2 and TRBJ2-5; D is ambiguous. TRBJ2-7 matches the DNA end more closely, so the J call is doubtful. The CDR3 consists of 14 residues. Germline CDR1 and CDR2: SGHAT and FQNNGV.

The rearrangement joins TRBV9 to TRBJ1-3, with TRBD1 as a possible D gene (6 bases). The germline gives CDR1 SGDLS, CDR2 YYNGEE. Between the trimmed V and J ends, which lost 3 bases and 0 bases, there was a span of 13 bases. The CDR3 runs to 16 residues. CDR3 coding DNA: TGTGCCAGCAGCGCTAGGGGGGGACTCTCTGGAAACACCATATATTTT. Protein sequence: CASSARGGLSGNTIYF.

CDR3 in amino acids: CASSDSGGLYEQYF. The CDR3 nucleotides are TGTGCCAGCAGTGATAGCGGGGGTCTGTACGAGCAGTACTTC. The chain uses TRBV25-1 and TRBJ2-7; the match to TRBD2 covers 9 bases. CDR1 is MGHDK and CDR2 is SYGVNS in the germline V gene. V trimming: 3 bases; J trimming: 4 bases; junction bases outside the gene matches: 4. There are 14 residues in the CDR3.

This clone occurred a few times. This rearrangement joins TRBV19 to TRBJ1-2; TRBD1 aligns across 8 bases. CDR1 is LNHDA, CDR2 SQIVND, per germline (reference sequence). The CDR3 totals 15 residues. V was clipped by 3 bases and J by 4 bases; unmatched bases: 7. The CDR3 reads CASSMSGQDLYGYTF. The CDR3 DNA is TGTGCCAGTAGTATGTCGGGACAGGACCTCTATGGCTACACCTTC.

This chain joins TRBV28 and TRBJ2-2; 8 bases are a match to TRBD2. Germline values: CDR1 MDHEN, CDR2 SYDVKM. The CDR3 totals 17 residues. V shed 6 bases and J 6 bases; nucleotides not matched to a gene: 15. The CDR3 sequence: CASRRAGASRRAGELFF. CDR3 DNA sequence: TGTGCCAGCAGGCGAGCGGGGGCCTCCCGGCGGGCCGGGGAGCTGTTTTTT.

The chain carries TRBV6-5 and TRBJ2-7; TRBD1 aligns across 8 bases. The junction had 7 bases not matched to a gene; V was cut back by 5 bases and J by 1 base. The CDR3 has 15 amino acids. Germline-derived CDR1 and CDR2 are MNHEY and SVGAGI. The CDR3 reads CASSVTTGESYEQYF. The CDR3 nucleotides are TGTGCCAGCAGTGTTACGACAGGGGAGTCCTACGAGCAGTACTTC.

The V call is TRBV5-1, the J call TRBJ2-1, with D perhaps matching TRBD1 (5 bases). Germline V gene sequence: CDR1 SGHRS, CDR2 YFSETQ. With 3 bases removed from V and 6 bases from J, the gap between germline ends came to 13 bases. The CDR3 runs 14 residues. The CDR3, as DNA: TGCGCCAGCAGCTACCTAAGACAGATCAATGAGCAGTTCTTC. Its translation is CASSYLRQINEQFF.

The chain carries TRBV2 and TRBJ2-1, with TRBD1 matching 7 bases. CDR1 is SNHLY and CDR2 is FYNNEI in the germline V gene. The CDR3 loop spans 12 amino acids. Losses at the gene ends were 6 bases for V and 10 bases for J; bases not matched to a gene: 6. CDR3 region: CASSRTGVEQFF. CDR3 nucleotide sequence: TGTGCCAGCAGCCGGACAGGCGTAGAGCAGTTCTTC.

This chain's CDR3 is CASSLVNTQYF. The CDR3 bases are TGTGCCAGCAGCTTAGTAAATACGCAGTATTTT. The chain combines TRBV7-2 with TRBJ2-3, with no clear D. The V and J ends lost 1 base and 7 bases respectively, with 3 bases between them. The germline gives CDR1 SGHTA, CDR2 FQGNSA. The CDR3 runs to 11 residues.

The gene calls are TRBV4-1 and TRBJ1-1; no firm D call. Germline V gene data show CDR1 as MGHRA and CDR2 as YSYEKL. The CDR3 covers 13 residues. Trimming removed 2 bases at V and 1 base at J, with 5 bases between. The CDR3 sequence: CASSQWQNTEAFF. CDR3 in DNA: TGCGCCAGCAGCCAATGGCAGAACACTGAAGCTTTCTTT.

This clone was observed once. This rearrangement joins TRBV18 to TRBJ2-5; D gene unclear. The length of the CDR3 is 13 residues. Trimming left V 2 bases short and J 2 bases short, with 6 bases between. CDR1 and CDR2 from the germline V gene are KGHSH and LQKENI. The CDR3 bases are TGTGCCAGCTCACCAACAAGTCAAGAGACCCAGTACTTC. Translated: CASSPTSQETQYF.

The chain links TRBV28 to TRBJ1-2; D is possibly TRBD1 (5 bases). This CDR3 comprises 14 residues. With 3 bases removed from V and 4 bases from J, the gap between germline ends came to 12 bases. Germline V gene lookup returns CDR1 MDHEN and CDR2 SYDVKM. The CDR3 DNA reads TGTGCCAGCAGTTTCGCGGGACGGATCTATGGCTACACCTTC. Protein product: CASSFAGRIYGYTF.